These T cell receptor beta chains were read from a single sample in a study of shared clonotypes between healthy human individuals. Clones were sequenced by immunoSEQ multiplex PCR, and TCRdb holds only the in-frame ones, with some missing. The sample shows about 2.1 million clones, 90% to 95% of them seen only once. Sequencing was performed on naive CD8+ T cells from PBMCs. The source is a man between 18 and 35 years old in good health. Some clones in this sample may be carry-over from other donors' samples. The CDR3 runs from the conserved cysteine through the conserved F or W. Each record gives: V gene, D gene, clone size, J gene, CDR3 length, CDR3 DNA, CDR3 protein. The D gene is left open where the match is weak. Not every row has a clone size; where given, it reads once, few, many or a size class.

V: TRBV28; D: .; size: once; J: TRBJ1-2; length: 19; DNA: TGTGCCAGCAGTCTCCCGTGGGGGGCGATCTTCCAACTTAACTATGGCTACACCTTC; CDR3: CASSLPWGAIFQLNYGYTF
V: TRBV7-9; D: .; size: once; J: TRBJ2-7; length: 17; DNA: TGTGCCAGCAGCGGGGGTACGGGATGGTCCGTTTCCTACGAGCAGTACTTC; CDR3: CASSGGTGWSVSYEQYF
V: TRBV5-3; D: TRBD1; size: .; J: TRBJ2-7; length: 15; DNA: TGTGCCAGAAGTTCCCCCGGGACAGTGGCAGGTGAGCAGTACTTC; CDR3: CARSSPGTVAGEQYF
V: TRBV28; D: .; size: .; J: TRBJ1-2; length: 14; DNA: TGTGCCAGCAGTCCGCTCCGGGACAACCATGGCTACACCTTC; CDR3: CASSPLRDNHGYTF
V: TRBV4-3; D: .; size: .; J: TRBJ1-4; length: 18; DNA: TGCGCCAGCAGCCAAGAGATCCTGATACAGGCTGAGGGCGAAAAACTGTTTTTT; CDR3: CASSQEILIQAEGEKLFF
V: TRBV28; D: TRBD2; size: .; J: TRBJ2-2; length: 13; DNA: TGTGCCAGCAGACGGCGGGAGGGTGGGGAGCTGTTTTTT; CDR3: CASRRREGGELFF
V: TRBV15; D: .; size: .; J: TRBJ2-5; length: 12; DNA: TGTGCCACCAGCGGCCGTGTGGAGACCCAGTACTTC; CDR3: CATSGRVETQYF
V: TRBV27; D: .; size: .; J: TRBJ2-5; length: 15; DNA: TGTGCCAGCAGCCGCTCCTCGGGGCAGCAAGAGACCCAGTACTTC; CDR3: CASSRSSGQQETQYF
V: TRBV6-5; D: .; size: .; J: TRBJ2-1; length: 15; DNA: TGTGCCAGCAGTTACTCGACGCCGTTTGTTGATGAGCAGTTCTTC; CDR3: CASSYSTPFVDEQFF
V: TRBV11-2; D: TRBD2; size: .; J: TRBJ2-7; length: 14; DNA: TGTGCCAGTCGGATTAGCGGGAACGCCTACGAGCAGTACTTC; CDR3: CASRISGNAYEQYF
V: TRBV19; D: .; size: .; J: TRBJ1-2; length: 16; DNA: TGTGCCAGTAGTACTGCATGGAGAACCGCTTACTATGGCTACACCTTC; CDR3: CASSTAWRTAYYGYTF
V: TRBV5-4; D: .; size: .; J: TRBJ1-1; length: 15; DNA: TGTGCCAGCAGCTTGGATCCAGTCATGAACACTGAAGCTTTCTTT; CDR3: CASSLDPVMNTEAFF
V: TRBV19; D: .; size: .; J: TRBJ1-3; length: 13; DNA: TGTGCCAGTACCGTGAACTCTGGAAACACCATATATTTT; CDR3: CASTVNSGNTIYF
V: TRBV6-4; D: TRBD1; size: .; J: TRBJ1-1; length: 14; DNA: TGTGCCAGCAGCCCGACAGGGTCAAACACTGAAGCTTTCTTT; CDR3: CASSPTGSNTEAFF
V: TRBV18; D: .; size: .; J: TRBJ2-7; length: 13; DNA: TGTGCCAGCTCACCTCCGGACATCTACGAGCAGTACTTC; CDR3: CASSPPDIYEQYF
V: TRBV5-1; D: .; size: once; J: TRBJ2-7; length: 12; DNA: TGCGCCAGCAGCTTGGCCAACAGCGAGCAGTACTTC; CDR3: CASSLANSEQYF
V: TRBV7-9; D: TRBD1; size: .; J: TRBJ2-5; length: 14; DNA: TGTGCCAGCAGCTCCACAGGGGGACAAGAGACCCAGTACTTC; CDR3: CASSSTGGQETQYF
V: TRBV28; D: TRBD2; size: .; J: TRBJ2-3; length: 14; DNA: TGTGCCAGCAGTTTACTAGCGGCCACAGATACGCAGTATTTT; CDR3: CASSLLAATDTQYF
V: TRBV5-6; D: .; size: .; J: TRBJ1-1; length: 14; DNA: TGTGCCAGCAGCTTGGTCAGAGGGATAACTGAAGCTTTCTTT; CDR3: CASSLVRGITEAFF
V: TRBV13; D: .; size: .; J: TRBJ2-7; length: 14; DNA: TGTGCCAGCAGCTTAGGCAAAGGGCAGTACGAGCAGTACTTC; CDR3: CASSLGKGQYEQYF
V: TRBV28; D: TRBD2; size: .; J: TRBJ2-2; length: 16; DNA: TGTGCCAGCAGTCTACTACCGGGACTACGCACCGGGGAGCTGTTTTTT; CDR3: CASSLLPGLRTGELFF
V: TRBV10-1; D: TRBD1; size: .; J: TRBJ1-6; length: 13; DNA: TGCGCCAGCAGGACAGGGCCTAATTCACCCCTCCACTTT; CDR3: CASRTGPNSPLHF
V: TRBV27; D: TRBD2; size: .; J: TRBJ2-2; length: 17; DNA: TGTGCCAGCAGCCCCTGGATGGCGGGAGAACACACCGGGGAGCTGTTTTTT; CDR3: CASSPWMAGEHTGELFF
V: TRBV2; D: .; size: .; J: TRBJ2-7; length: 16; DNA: TGTGCCAGCAAGGAATGGGCAGGCGGTCTGCCTGGGGAGCAGTACTTC; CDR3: CASKEWAGGLPGEQYF
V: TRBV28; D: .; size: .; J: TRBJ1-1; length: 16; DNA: TGTGCCAGCAGCAATTACATGGGTATGTTGAACACTGAAGCTTTCTTT; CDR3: CASSNYMGMLNTEAFF
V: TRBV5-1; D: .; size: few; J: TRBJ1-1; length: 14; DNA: TGCGCCAGCAGCTTACCAGGGCCGAACACTGAAGCTTTCTTT; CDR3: CASSLPGPNTEAFF
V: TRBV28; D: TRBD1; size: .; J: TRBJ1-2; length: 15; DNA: TGTGCCAGCAGTTTAGGGGACAGGGAACACTATGGCTACACCTTC; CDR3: CASSLGDREHYGYTF
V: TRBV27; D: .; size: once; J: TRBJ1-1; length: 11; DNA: TGTGCCAGCAGTTACGGGACTGAAGCTTTCTTT; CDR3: CASSYGTEAFF
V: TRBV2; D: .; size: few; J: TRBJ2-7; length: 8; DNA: TGTGCCAGCTCCGAGCAGTACTTC; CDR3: CASSEQYF
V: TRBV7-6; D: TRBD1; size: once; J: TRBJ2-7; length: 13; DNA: TGTGCCAGCAGCACGCGACAGGGTCGGGAGCAGTACTTC; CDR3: CASSTRQGREQYF
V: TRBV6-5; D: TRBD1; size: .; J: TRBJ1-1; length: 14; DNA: TGTGCCAGCAGCTCAGGGGGCGAGGGGACTGAAGCTTTCTTT; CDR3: CASSSGGEGTEAFF
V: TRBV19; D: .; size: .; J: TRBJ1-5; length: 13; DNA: TGTGCCAGTAGTGTCATGACAGATCAGCCCCAGCATTTT; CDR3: CASSVMTDQPQHF
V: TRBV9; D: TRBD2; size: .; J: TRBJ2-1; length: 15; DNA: TGTGCCAGCAGCGACGGACTAGCGGAATACAATGAGCAGTTCTTC; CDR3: CASSDGLAEYNEQFF
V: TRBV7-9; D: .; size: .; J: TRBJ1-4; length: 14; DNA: TGTGCCAGCAGCTCTGGGGGTAATAATGAAAAACTGTTTTTT; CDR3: CASSSGGNNEKLFF
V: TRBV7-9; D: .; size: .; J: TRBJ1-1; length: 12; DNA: TGTGCCAGCAGTCCTAAGAACACTGAAGCTTTCTTT; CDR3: CASSPKNTEAFF
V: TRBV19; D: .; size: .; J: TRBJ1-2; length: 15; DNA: TGTGCCAGTAGAACAGGGAAATCCCTCAGCGATGGCTACACCTTC; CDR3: CASRTGKSLSDGYTF
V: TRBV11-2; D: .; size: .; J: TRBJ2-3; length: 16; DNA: TGTGCCAGCAGCTTAGCACGGACACCCTACACAGATACGCAGTATTTT; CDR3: CASSLARTPYTDTQYF
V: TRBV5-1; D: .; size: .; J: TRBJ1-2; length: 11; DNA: TGCGCCAGCAGCAACAGTGACGGCTACACCTTC; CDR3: CASSNSDGYTF
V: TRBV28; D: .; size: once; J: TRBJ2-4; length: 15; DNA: TGTGCCAGCAGGCGACAGGACCTAGCCAAAAACATTCAGTACTTC; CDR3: CASRRQDLAKNIQYF
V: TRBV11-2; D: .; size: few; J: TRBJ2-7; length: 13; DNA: TGTGCCAGCAGCTTGGGCAGGGCCTACGAGCAGTACTTC; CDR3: CASSLGRAYEQYF
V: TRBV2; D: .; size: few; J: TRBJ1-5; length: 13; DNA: TGTGCCAGCAGTGGGTTGAGCAATCAGCCCCAGCATTTT; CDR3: CASSGLSNQPQHF
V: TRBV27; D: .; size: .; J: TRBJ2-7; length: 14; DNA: TGTGCCAGCAGTTTGACCGGGTCATTCTACGAGCAGTACTTC; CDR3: CASSLTGSFYEQYF
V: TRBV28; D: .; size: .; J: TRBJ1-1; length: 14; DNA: TGTGCCAGCAGCTGGGGGGTAACGAACACTGAAGCTTTCTTT; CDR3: CASSWGVTNTEAFF